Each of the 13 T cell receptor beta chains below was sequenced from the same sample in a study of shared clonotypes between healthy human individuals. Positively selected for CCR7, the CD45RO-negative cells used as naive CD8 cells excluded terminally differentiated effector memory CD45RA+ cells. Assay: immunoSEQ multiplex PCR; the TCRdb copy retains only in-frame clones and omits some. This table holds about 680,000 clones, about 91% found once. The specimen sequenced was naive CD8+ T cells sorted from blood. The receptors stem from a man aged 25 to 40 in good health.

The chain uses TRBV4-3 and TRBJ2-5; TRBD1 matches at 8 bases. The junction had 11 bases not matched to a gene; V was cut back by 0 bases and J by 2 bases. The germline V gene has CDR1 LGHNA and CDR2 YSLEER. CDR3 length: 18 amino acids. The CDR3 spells CASSQDLIGQGGQETQYF. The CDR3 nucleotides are TGCGCCAGCAGCCAAGACCTCATTGGACAGGGAGGACAAGAGACCCAGTACTTC.

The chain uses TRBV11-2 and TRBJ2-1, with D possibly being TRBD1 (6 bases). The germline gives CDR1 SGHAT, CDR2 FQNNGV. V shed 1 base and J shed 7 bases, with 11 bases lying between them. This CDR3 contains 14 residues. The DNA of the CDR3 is TGTGCCAGCAGCTTAGGGCAGGGGCGAAATGAGCAGTTCTTC. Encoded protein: CASSLGQGRNEQFF.

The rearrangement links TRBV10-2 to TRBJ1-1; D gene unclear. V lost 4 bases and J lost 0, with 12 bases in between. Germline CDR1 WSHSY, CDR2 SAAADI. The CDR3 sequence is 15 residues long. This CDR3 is CASSAVGRMNTEAFF. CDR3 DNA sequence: TGCGCCAGCAGTGCTGTCGGGCGAATGAACACTGAAGCTTTCTTT.

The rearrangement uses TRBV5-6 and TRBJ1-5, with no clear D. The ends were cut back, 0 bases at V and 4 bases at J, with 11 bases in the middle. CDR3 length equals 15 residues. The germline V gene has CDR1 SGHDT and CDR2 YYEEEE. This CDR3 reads CASSLGGVGNQPQHF. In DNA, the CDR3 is TGTGCCAGCAGCTTGGGTGGGGTAGGAAATCAGCCCCAGCATTTT.

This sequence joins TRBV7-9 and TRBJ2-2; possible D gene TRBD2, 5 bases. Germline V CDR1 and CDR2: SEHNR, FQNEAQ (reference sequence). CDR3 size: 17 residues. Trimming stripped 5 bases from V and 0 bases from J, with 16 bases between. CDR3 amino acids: CASSPPVGATNTGELFF. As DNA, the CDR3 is TGTGCCAGCAGCCCCCCGGTGGGAGCCACGAACACCGGGGAGCTGTTTTTT. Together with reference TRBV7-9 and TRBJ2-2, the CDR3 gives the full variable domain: DTGVSQNPRHKITKRGQNVTFRCDPISEHNRLYWYRQTLGQGPEFLTYFQNEAQLEKSRLLSDRFSAERPKGSFSTLEIQRTEQGDSAMYLCASSPPVGATNTGELFFGEGSRLTVL.

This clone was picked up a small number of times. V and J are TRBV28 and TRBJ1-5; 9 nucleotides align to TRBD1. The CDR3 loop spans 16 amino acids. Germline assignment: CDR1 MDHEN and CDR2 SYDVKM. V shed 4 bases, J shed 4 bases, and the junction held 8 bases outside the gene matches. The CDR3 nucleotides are TGTGCCAGCAGTTCCCCGGACAGGGGAGGGAATCAGCCCCAGCATTTT. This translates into CASSSPDRGGNQPQHF.

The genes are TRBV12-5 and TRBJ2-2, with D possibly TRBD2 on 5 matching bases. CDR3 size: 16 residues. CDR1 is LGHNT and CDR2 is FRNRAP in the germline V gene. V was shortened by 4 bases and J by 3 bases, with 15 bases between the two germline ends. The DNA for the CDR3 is TGTGCTAGTGGTTCCTTTTCGGGGATGCACACCGGGGAGCTGTTTTTT. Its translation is CASGSFSGMHTGELFF.

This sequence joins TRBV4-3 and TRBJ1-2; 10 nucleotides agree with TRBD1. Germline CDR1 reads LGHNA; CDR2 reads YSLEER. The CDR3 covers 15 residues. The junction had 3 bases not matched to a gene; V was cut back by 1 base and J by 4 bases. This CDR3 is CASSQGGQGLYGYTF. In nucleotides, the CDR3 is TGCGCCAGCAGCCAAGGGGGACAGGGGCTCTATGGCTACACCTTC.

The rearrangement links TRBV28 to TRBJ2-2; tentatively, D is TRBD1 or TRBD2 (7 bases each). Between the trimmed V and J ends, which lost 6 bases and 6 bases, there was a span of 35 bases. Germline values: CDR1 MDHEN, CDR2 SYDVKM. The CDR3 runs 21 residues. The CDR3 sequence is CASRVYGPGTDRIREAGELFF. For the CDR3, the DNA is TGTGCCAGCAGAGTTTACGGTCCAGGGACAGACCGAATACGGGAGGCCGGGGAGCTGTTTTTT.

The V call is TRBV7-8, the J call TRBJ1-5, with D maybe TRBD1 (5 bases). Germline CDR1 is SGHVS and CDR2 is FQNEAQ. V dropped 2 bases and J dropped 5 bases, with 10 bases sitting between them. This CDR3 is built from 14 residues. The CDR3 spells CASSLPGLDQPQHF. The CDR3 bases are TGTGCCAGCAGCTTACCGGGACTTGATCAGCCCCAGCATTTT.

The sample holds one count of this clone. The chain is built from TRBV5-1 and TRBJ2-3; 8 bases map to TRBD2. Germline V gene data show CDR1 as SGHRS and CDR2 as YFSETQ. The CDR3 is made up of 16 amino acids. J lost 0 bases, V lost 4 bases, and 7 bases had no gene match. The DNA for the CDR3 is TGCGCCAGCAGCGCCGGACTAGCCCCTAGCACAGATACGCAGTATTTT. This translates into CASSAGLAPSTDTQYF.

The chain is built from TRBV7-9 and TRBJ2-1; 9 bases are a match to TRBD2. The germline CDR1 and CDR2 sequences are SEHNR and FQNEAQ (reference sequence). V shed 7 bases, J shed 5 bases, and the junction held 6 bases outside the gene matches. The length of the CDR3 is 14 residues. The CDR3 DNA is TGTGCCAGCACTCCTAGCGGGACGAACAATGAGCAGTTCTTC. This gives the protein CASTPSGTNNEQFF.

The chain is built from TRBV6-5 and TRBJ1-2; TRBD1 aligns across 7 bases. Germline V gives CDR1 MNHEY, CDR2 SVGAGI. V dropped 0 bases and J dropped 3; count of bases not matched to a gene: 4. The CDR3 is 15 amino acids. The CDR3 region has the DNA TGTGCCAGCAGTTACTCACATACAGGGGACTATGGCTACACCTTC. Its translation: CASSYSHTGDYGYTF.